This TCR beta chain was recorded in a study of T cells after yellow fever vaccination. TCRdb ran MiXCR on the 5' RACE reads and lists one entry per CDR3 protein. The repertoire holds about 340,000 distinct CDR3 sequences, with approximately 13% as singletons. CDR3 size: 14 residues. CDR1 is DFQATT, CDR2 SNEGSKA, per germline (reference sequence). Trimming removed 1 base from V and 7 bases from J; junction bases left unmatched: 6. Overall study results and limits: Booster samples showed a return of most primary-vaccination clones (around 96% CD4, 88% CD8).

Worth noting for this clonotype: Its antigen remains unidentified.

This clonotype was obtained from a man between 18 and 29 years old who received the YFV17D yellow fever vaccine. This material consisted of CD4+ T cells sorted from PBMCs, taken 15 days after the yellow fever booster vaccination. The chain has TRBV20-1 and TRBJ1-4; 7 bases match TRBD1. Here the CDR3 reads CSARGPQGTEKLFF. CDR3 DNA: TGCAGTGCTAGAGGGCCACAGGGGACTGAAAAACTGTTTTTT.